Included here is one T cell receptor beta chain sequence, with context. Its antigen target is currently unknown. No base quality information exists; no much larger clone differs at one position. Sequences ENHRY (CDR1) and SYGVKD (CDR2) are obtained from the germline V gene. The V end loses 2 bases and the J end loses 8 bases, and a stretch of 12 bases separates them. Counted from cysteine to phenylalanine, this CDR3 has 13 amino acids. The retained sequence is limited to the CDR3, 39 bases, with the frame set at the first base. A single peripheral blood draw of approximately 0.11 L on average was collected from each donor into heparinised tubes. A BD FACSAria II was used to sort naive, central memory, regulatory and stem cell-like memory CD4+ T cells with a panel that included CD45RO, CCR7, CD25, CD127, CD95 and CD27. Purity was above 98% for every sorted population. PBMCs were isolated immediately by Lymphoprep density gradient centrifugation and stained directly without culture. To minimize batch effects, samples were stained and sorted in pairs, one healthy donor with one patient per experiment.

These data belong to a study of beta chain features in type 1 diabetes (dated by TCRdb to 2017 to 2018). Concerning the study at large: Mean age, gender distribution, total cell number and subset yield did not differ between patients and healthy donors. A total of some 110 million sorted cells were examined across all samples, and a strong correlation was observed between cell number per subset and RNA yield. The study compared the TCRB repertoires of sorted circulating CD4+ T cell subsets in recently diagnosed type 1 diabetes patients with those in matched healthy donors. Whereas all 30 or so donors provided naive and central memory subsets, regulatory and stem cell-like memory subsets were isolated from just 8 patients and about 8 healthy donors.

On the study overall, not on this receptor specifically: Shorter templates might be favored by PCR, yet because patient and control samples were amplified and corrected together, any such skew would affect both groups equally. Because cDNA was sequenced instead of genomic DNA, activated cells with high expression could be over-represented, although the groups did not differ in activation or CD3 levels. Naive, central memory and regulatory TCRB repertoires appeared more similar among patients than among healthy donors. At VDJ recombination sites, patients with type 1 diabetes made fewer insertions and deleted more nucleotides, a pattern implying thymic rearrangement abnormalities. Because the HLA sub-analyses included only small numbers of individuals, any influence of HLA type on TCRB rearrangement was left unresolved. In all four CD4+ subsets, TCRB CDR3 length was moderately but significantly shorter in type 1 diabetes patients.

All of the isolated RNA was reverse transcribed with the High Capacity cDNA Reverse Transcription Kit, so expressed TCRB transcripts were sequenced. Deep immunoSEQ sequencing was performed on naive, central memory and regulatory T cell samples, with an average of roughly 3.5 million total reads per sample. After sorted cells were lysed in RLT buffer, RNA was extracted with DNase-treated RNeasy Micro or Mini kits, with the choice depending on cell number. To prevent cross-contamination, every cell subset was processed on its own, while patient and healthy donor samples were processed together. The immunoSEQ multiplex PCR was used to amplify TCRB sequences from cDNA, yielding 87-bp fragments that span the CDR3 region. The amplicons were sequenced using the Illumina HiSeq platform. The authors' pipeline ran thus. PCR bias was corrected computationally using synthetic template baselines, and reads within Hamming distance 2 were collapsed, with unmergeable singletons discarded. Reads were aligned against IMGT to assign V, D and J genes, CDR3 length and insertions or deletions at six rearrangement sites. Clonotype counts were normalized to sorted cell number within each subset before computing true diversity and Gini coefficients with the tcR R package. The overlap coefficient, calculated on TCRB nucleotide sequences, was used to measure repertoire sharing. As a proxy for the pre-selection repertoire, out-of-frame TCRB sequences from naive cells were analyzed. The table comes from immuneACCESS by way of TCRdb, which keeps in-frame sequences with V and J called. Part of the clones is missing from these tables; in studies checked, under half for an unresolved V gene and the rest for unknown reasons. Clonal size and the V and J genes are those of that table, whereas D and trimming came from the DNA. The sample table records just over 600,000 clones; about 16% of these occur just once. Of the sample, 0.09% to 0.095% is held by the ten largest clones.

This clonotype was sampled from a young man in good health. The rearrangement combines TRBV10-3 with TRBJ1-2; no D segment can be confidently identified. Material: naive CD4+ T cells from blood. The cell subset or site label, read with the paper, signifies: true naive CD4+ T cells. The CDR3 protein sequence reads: CAISEGTLKGYTF. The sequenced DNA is TGTGCCATCAGTGAGGGCACGCTCAAGGGCTACACCTTC.